Detailed here is one TCR beta chain. Its specificity is not known. The data derive from a study of cytomegalovirus exposure and HLA in healthy donors. Findings of the study overall: The study dropped some indistinguishable V segments, TRBV6-2 and TRBV6-3 among them.

The PCR had 60 Vbeta and 13 Jbeta primers. Clones were sequenced by immunoSEQ multiplex PCR, and TCRdb holds only the in-frame ones, with some missing. This listing includes tens of thousands of clones. The V end was cut by 8 bases, the J end by 10 bases, with 18 bases between. The CDR3 covers 13 residues. CDR1 and CDR2 (germline): SNHLY, FYNNEI. This sequence originates from a man between 50 and 59 years old in good health and CMV-seropositive. Sequencing was performed on PBMCs. V gene TRBV2 combines with J gene TRBJ2-1; D may be TRBD2 (5 bases). The CDR3 region has the DNA TGTGCCAGCTCCCCGTTAGGTAGAGGGGAGCAGTTCTTC. Residues: CASSPLGRGEQFF.